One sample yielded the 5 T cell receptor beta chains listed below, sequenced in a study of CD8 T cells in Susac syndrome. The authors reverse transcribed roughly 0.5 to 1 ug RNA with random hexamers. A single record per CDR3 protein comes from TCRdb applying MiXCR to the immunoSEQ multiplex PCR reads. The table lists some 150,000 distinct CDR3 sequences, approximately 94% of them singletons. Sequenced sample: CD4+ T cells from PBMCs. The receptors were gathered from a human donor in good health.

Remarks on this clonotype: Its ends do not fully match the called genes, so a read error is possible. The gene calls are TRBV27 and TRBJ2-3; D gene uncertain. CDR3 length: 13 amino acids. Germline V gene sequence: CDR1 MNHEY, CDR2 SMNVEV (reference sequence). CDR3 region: CASRLSSTDTQYF. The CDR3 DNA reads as TGTGCCAGCAGGTTATCTAGCACAGATACGCAGTATTTT.

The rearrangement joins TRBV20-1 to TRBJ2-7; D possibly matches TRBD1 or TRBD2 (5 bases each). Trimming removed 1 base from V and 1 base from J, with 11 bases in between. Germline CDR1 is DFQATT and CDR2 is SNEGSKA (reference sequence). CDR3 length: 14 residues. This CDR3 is CSARGGIGSYEQYF. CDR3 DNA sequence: TGCAGTGCTAGAGGGGGGATAGGGTCCTACGAGCAGTACTTC.

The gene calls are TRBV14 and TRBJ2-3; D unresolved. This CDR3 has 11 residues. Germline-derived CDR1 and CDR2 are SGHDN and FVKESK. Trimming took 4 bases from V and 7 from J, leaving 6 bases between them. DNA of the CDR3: TGTGCCAGCAGCCGCAGCTATACGCAGTATTTT. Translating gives CASSRSYTQYF.

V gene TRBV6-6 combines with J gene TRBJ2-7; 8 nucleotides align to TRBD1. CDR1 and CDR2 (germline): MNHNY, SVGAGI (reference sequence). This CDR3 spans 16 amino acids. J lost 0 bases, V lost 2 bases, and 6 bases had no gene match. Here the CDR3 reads CASSYPGQANSYEQYF. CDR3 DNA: TGTGCCAGCAGTTACCCGGGACAGGCCAACTCCTACGAGCAGTACTTC.

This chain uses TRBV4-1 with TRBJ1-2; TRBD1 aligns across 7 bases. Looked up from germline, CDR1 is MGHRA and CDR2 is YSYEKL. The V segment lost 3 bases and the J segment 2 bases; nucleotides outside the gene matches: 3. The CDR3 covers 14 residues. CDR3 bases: TGCGCCAGCAGCCACGAGACAGGGAACTATGGCTACACCTTC. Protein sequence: CASSHETGNYGYTF.